This TCR beta chain originates from a study of cytomegalovirus exposure and HLA in healthy donors. It was with 60 Vbeta and 13 Jbeta primers that the PCR ran. Sequencing used immunoSEQ multiplex PCR; TCRdb keeps in-frame clones, though not all of them. The sample gives hundreds of thousands of clones, approximately 80% of which show up once; about 0.58% is in the top ten. This clone appeared a single time. Trimming left V 0 bases short and J 5 bases short, with 17 bases between. The CDR3 length is 17 residues. Per the germline V gene, CDR1 is SGHKS and CDR2 is YYEKEE (reference sequence). The clonotype comes from a woman aged 40-49 years in good health and CMV-seronegative. The chain has TRBV5-5 and TRBJ1-4; D uncertain. Sequencing was done on a sample of PBMCs. CDR3 DNA sequence: TGTGCCAGCAGCTTGGTTTTATCGGCAGGCAAAAATGAAAAACTGTTTTTT. It translates to CASSLVLSAGKNEKLFF.